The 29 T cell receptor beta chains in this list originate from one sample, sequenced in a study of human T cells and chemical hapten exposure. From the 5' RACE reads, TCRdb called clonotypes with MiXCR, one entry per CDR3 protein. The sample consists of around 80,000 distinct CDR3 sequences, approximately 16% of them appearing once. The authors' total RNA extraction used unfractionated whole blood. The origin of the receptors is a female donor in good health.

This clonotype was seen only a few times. In DNA, the CDR3 is TGTGCCAGCAGCCCCGACTTCTCGGCGGTCTACGAGCAGTACTTC. It translates to CASSPDFSAVYEQYF. This chain joins TRBV7-2 and TRBJ2-7; D is ambiguous. The germline gives CDR1 SGHTA, CDR2 FQGNSA. V was shortened by 5 bases and J by 3 bases, with 17 bases between the two germline ends. This CDR3 has 15 residues.

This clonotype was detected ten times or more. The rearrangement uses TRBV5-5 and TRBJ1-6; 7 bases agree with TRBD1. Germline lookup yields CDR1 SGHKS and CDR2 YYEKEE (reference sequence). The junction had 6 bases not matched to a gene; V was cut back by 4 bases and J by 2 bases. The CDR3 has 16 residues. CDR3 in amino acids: CASSPGQLTYNSPLHF. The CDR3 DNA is TGTGCCAGCAGCCCGGGACAGCTTACCTATAATTCACCCCTCCACTTT. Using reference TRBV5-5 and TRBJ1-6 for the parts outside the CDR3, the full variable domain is DAGVTQSPTHLIKTRGQQVTLRCSPISGHKSVSWYQQVLGQGPQFIFQYYEKEERGRGNFPDRFSARQFPNYSSELNVNALLLGDSALYLCASSPGQLTYNSPLHFGNGTRLTVT.

CDR3 protein: CSAPRGTRNTEAFF. CDR3 nucleotide sequence: TGCAGTGCTCCGAGGGGGACACGGAACACTGAAGCTTTCTTT. The rearrangement joins TRBV20-1 to TRBJ1-1; a possible D gene is TRBD1 (6 bases). CDR1 and CDR2 (germline): DFQATT, SNEGSKA (reference sequence). This CDR3 comprises 14 residues. V was trimmed by 5 bases and J by 1 base, leaving 14 bases between them.

CDR3 region: CASSQGVAEIDGYTF. As DNA, the CDR3 is TGTGCCAGCAGCCAAGGGGTGGCCGAAATTGATGGCTACACCTTC. V and J are TRBV3-1 and TRBJ1-2; D unresolved. Germline CDR1 LGHDT, CDR2 YNNKEL (reference sequence). This CDR3 has 15 residues. With 1 base removed from V and 6 bases from J, the gap between germline ends came to 15 bases.

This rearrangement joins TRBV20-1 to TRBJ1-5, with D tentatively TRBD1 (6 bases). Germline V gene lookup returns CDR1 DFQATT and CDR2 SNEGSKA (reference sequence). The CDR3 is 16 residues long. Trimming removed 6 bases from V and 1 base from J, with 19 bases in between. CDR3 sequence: CSAIEEGGGSNQPQHF. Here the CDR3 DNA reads TGCAGTGCCATAGAGGAGGGAGGGGGGAGCAATCAGCCCCAGCATTTT.

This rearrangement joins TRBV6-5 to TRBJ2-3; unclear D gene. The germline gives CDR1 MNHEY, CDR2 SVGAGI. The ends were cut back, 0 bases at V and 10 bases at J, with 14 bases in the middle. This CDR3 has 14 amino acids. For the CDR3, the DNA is TGTGCCAGCAGTTACTCGTCTCCCCTCCAAGCGCAGTATTTT. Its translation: CASSYSSPLQAQYF.

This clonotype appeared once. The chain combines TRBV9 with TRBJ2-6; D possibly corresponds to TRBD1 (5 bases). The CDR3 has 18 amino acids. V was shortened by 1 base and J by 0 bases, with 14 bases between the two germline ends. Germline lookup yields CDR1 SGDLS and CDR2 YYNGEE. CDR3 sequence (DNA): TGTGCCAGCAGCGTATCGACAGCTCTGAACTCTGGGGCCAACGTCCTGACTTTC. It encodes CASSVSTALNSGANVLTF.

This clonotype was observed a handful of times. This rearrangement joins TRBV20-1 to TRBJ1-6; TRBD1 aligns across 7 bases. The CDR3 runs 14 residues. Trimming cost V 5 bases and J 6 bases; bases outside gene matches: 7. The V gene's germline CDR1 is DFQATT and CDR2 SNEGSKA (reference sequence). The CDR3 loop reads CSAQGGKGNSPLHF. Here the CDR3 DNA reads TGCAGTGCTCAGGGGGGGAAGGGTAATTCACCCCTCCACTTT.

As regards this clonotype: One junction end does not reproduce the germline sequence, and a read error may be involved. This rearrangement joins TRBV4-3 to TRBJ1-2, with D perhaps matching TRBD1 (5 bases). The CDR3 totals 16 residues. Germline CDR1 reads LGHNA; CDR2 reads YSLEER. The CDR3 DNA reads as TGCGTCAGCAGCCAAGATTCGGGACGGAGGAACTATGGCTACACCTTC. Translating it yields CVSSQDSGRRNYGYTF.

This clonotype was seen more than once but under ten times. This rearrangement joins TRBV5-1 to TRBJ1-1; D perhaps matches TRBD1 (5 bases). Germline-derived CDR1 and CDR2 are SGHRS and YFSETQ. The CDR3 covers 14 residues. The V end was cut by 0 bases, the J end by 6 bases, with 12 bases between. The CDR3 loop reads CASSLGARVPEAFF. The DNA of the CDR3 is TGCGCCAGCAGCTTGGGGGCCAGGGTCCCTGAAGCTTTCTTT.

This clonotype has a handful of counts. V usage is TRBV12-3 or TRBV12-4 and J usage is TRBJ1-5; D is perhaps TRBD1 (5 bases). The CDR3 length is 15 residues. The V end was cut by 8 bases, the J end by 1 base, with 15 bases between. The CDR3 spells CASHPGGTSNQPQHF. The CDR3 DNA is TGTGCCAGCCACCCGGGGGGGACGAGCAATCAGCCCCAGCATTTT.

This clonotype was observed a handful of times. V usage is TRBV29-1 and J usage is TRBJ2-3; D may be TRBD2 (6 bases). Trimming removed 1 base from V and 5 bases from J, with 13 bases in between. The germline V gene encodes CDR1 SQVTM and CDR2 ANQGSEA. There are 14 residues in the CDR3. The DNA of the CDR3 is TGCAGCGTTGAAGGCGGGAAACGGGTAGATACGCAGTATTTT. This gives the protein CSVEGGKRVDTQYF.

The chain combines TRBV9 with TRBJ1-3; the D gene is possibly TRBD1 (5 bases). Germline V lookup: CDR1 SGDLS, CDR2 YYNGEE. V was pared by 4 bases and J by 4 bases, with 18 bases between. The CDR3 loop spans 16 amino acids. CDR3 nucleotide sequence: TGTGCCAGCAGCTCTCCCTGGGGGGAGGAGGGAAACACCATATATTTT. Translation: CASSSPWGEEGNTIYF.

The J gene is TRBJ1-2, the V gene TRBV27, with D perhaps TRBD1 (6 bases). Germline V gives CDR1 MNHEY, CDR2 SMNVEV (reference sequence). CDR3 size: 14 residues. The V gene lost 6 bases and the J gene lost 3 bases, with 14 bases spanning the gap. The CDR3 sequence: CASRPNSGDYGYTF. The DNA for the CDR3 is TGTGCCAGCAGGCCAAATTCAGGGGACTATGGCTACACCTTC.

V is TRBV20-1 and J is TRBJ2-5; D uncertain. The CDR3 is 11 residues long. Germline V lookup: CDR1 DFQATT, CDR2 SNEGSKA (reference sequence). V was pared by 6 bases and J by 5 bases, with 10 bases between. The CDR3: CSAWNRETQYF. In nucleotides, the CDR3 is TGCAGTGCCTGGAATAGGGAGACCCAGTACTTC.

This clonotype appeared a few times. The CDR3 is CSARDLRRGGDGYTF. In DNA form, the CDR3 reads TGCAGTGCTAGAGATTTGAGGAGGGGGGGTGATGGCTACACCTTC. The chain combines TRBV20-1 with TRBJ1-2; tentatively, D is TRBD1 (6 bases). CDR1 and CDR2 from the germline V gene are DFQATT and SNEGSKA (reference sequence). The CDR3 is made up of 15 amino acids. The ends were cut back, 0 bases at V and 6 bases at J, with 17 bases in the middle.

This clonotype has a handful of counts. The CDR3 nucleotides read TGCAGTGTTACGGGACGGAACACTGAAGCTTTCTTT. Its translation: CSVTGRNTEAFF. The J gene is TRBJ1-1, the V gene TRBV20-1; the D gene is possibly TRBD1 (5 bases). V was pared by 7 bases and J by 1 base, with 10 bases between. The CDR3 has 12 amino acids. CDR1 DFQATT and CDR2 SNEGSKA come from the germline V gene (reference sequence).

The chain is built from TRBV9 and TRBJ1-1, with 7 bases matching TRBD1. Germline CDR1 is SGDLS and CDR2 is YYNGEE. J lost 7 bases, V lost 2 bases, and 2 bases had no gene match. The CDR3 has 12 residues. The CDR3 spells CASSVDRDEAFF. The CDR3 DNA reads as TGTGCCAGCAGCGTCGACAGGGATGAAGCTTTCTTT.

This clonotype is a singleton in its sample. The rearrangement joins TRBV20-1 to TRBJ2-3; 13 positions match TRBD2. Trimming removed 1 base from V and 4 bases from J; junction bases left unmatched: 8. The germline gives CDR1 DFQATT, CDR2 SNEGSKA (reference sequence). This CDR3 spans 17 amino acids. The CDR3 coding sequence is TGCAGTGCTAGAGCGATCTGGACTAGCGGGAGTGCAGATACGCAGTATTTT. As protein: CSARAIWTSGSADTQYF.

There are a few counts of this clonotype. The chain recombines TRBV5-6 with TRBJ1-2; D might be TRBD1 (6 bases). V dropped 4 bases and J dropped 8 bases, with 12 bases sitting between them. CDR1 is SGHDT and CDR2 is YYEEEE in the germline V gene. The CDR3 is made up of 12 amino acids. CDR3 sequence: CASSQGQYGYTF. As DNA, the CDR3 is TGTGCCAGCAGCCAAGGACAGTACGGCTACACCTTC.

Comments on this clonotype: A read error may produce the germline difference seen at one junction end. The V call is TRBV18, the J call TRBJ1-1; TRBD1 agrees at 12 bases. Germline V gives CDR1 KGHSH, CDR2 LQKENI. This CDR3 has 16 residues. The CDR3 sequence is CASTPGQGALNTEAFF. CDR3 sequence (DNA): TGTGCCAGCACACCGGGACAGGGGGCGCTGAACACTGAAGCTTTCTTT.

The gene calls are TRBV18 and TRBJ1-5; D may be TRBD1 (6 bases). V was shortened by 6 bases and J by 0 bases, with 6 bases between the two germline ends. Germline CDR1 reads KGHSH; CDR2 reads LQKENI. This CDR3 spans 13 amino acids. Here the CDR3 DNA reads TGTGCCAGCTCGGACAGTAGCAATCAGCCCCAGCATTTT. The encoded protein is CASSDSSNQPQHF. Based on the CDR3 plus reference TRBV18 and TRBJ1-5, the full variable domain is NAGVMQNPRHLVRRRGQEARLRCSPMKGHSHVYWYRQLPEEGLKFMVYLQKENIIDESGMPKERFSAEFPKEGPSILRIQQVVRGDSAAYFCASSDSSNQPQHFGDGTRLSIL.

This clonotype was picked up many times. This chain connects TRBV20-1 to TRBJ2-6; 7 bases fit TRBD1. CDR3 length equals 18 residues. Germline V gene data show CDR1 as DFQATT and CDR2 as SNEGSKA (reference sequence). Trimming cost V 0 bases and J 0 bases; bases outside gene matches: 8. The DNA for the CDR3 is TGCAGTGCTAGAGATGGGACAGTGCCGAGCTCTGGGGCCAACGTCCTGACTTTC. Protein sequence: CSARDGTVPSSGANVLTF.

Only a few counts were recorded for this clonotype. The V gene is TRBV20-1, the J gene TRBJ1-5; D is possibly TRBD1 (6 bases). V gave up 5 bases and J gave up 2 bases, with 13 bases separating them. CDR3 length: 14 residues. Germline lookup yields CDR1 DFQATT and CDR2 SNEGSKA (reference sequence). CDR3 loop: CSARLGGGNQPQHF. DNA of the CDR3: TGCAGTGCTCGCCTGGGGGGCGGCAATCAGCCCCAGCATTTT.

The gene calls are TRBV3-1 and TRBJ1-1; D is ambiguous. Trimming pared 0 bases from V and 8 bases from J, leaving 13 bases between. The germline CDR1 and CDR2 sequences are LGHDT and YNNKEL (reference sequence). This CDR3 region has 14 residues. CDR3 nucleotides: TGTGCCAGCAGCCAAGACTCCGGTTTCCTCGAAGCTTTCTTT. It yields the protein CASSQDSGFLEAFF.

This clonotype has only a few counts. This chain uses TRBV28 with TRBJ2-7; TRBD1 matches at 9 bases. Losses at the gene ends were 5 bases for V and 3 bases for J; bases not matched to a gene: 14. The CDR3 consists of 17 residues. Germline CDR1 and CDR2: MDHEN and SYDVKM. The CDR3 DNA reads TGTGCCAGCAGTCCGCACCCTTGGGACAGGGCCTACTACGAGCAGTACTTC. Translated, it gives CASSPHPWDRAYYEQYF.

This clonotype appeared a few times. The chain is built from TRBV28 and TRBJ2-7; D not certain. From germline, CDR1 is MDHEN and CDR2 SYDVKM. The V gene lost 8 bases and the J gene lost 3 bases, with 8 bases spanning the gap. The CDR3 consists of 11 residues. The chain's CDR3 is CASGPYYEQYF. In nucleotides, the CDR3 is TGTGCCAGCGGCCCATACTACGAGCAGTACTTC.

Written as DNA, the CDR3 is TGCAGTGCTAGAGTACGACAATCGGGGGAGCAGTACTTC. It specifies CSARVRQSGEQYF. The V and J genes are TRBV20-1 and TRBJ2-7; D perhaps matches TRBD2 (5 bases). Deletions cut 1 base from V and 7 bases from J, with 14 bases between. This CDR3 contains 13 residues. From germline, CDR1 is DFQATT and CDR2 SNEGSKA (reference sequence).

CDR3 nucleotides: TGTGCCAGCAGCAAAGGACCAGACACTGAAGCTTTCTTT. Its translation: CASSKGPDTEAFF. This chain links TRBV5-4 with TRBJ1-1; D remains ambiguous. Trimming pared 4 bases from V and 3 bases from J, leaving 10 bases between. The CDR3 is 13 residues long. The germline CDR1 and CDR2 sequences are SGHNT and YYREEE (reference sequence). Complete variable domain (other parts from reference TRBV5-4 and TRBJ1-1): ETGVTQSPTHLIKTRGQQVTLRCSSQSGHNTVSWYQQALGQGPQFIFQYYREEENGRGNFPPRFSGLQFPNYSSELNVNALELDDSALYLCASSKGPDTEAFFGQGTRLTVV.